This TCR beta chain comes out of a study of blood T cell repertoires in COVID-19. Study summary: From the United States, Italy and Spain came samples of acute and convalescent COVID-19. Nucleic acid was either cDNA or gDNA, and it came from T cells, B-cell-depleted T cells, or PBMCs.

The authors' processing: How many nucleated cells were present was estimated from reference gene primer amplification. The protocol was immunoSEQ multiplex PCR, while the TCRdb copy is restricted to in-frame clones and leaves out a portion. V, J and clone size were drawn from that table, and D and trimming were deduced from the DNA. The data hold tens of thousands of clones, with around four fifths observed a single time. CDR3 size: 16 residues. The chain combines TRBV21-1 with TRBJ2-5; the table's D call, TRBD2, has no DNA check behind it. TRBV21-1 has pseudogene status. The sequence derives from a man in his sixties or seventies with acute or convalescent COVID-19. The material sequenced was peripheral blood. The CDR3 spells CASSKKRNGGKETQYF. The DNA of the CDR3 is TGTGCCAGCAGCAAAAAAAGAAACGGAGGTAAGGAGACCCAGTACTTC.